This is a list of T cell receptor beta chains from one sample in a study of somatic mutations in cytotoxic T cells in rheumatoid arthritis. Some clones are missing from TCRdb's copy, which holds only in-frame ones; the method was immunoSEQ multiplex PCR. There are some 9,900 clones in the sample; about 82% occur only once, and 6.5% to 8% lies in the top ten. Sequencing was done on a sample of CD8+ T cells sorted from blood. The receptors shown here come from an adult with rheumatoid arthritis. The CDR3 runs from the conserved cysteine through the conserved F or W. D genes are given only for firm matches. The size field is filled for only some rows; it gives once, few, many or a size class.

abundance	d_gene	v_gene	j_gene	CDR3aa	CDR3nt
-	TRBD1	TRBV19	TRBJ1-5	CASSIDPRGYNQPQHF	TGTGCCAGTAGTATAGACCCCAGGGGGTACAATCAGCCCCAGCATTTT
-	TRBD1	TRBV19	TRBJ2-7	CASSIIHGTGTSYEQYF	TGTGCCAGTAGTATCATACACGGGACAGGGACATCCTACGAGCAGTACTTC
-	-	TRBV27	TRBJ1-1	CASSSGAATNTEAFF	TGTGCCAGCAGTTCGGGGGCTGCTACGAACACTGAAGCTTTCTTT
-	-	TRBV19	TRBJ1-5	CASSAGFNYQPQHF	TGTGCCAGTAGTGCAGGCTTTAATTATCAGCCCCAGCATTTT
few	-	TRBV7-9	TRBJ2-7	CASSLLPGQAYEQYF	TGTGCCAGCAGCTTACTGCCCGGACAAGCCTACGAGCAGTACTTC
-	TRBD2	TRBV5-1	TRBJ2-2	CASSLDLLAGADAGELFF	TGCGCCAGCAGCCTAGACCTGCTAGCGGGAGCAGACGCCGGGGAGCTGTTTTTT
-	TRBD1	TRBV7-6	TRBJ2-7	CASSPQGPGYEQYF	TGTGCCAGCAGCCCACAGGGGCCCGGGTACGAGCAGTACTTC
-	TRBD2	TRBV6-1	TRBJ2-5	CASSPGLAGRETQYF	TGTGCCAGCAGTCCTGGACTAGCGGGAAGGGAGACCCAGTACTTC
-	TRBD1	TRBV15	TRBJ1-5	CATSRVGSGGGPNQPQHF	TGTGCCACCAGCAGAGTGGGATCAGGAGGGGGCCCCAATCAGCCCCAGCATTTT
few	-	TRBV7-9	TRBJ2-2	CAAVKPGEGTGELFF	TGTGCCGCCGTTAAGCCGGGGGAAGGCACCGGGGAGCTGTTTTTT
-	-	TRBV27	TRBJ2-1	CASSLAANTFYNEQFF	TGTGCCAGCAGTTTGGCGGCGAACACGTTTTACAATGAGCAGTTCTTC
-	TRBD1	TRBV6-5	TRBJ1-1	CASSYRGNTEAFF	TGTGCCAGCAGCTACAGGGGGAACACTGAAGCTTTCTTT
few	-	TRBV9	TRBJ1-1	CASSVAAAVGVLNTEAFF	TGTGCCAGCAGCGTAGCTGCGGCGGTGGGGGTCTTGAACACTGAAGCTTTCTTT
-	-	TRBV5-1	TRBJ2-7	CASSSNGGEQYF	TGCGCCAGCAGCTCCAACGGGGGTGAGCAGTACTTC
-	-	TRBV12-5	TRBJ2-1	CASGLVRSNNEQFF	TGTGCTAGTGGTTTGGTACGCAGTAACAATGAGCAGTTCTTC
-	TRBD1	TRBV6-5	TRBJ1-1	CASRTPGTGEGAFF	TGTGCCAGCAGAACCCCCGGGACAGGGGAAGGGGCTTTCTTT
-	TRBD1	TRBV11-2	TRBJ1-1	CASSPGTELNTEAFF	TGTGCCAGCAGCCCCGGGACAGAACTGAACACTGAAGCTTTCTTT
-	TRBD2	TRBV7-9	TRBJ2-7	CAIALKGRDPNSNSYEQYF	TGTGCCATCGCACTGAAGGGGAGGGACCCTAATTCAAACTCCTACGAGCAGTACTTC
-	-	TRBV5-1	TRBJ1-1	CASSLASRGNTEAFF	TGCGCCAGCAGCTTGGCCTCAAGGGGGAACACTGAAGCTTTCTTT
-	TRBD2	TRBV15	TRBJ2-3	CATLAGGMDTQYF	TGTGCCACACTGGCGGGGGGGATGGATACGCAGTATTTT
-	-	TRBV6-1	TRBJ2-3	CASSEAREEADTQYF	TGTGCCAGCAGTGAAGCGAGGGAAGAGGCAGATACGCAGTATTTT
-	TRBD2	TRBV11-3	TRBJ2-1	CASSLDRGGAGGHYNEQFF	TGTGCCAGCAGCTTAGATCGTGGTGGGGCGGGAGGGCATTACAATGAGCAGTTCTTC
-	TRBD1	TRBV6-1	TRBJ2-2	CATNRDRETGELFF	TGTGCCACCAACCGGGACAGGGAAACCGGGGAGCTGTTTTTT
-	-	TRBV5-1	TRBJ2-5	CASSLDLYQETQYF	TGCGCCAGCAGCTTGGATCTGTACCAAGAGACCCAGTACTTC
-	TRBD2	TRBV5-6	TRBJ2-1	CASSKGLAGGNEQFF	TGTGCCAGCAGCAAGGGACTAGCGGGAGGGAATGAGCAGTTCTTC
-	-	TRBV7-6	TRBJ1-4	CASSVGQYSTNEKLFF	TGTGCCAGCAGCGTAGGACAGTACTCAACTAATGAAAAACTGTTTTTT
-	TRBD1	TRBV5-8	TRBJ2-7	CASSLRTGGADEQYF	TGCGCCAGCAGCCTCCGGACAGGGGGTGCGGACGAGCAGTACTTC
-	-	TRBV5-1	TRBJ2-7	CASSLGGQNYEQYF	TGCGCCAGCAGCTTGGGAGGGCAGAACTACGAGCAGTACTTC
-	-	TRBV5-3	TRBJ2-2	CASSLSRNTGELFF	TGTGCCAGCAGCCTGAGTAGAAACACCGGGGAGCTGTTTTTT
-	-	TRBV18	TRBJ2-7	CASSPPDRIGVYEQYF	TGTGCCAGCTCACCACCAGACAGGATTGGCGTCTACGAGCAGTACTTC